A selection of T cell receptor beta chains follows, all from one sample in a study of CXCR3-negative and CXCR3-positive naive CD8 T cells. TCRdb re-analyzed the 5' RACE reads; it lists each CDR3 protein once, without DNA. The table for this sample gives more than 100,000 distinct CDR3 sequences. Sequencing was carried out using naive CXCR3+ CD8+ T cells from blood. These receptor sequences come from a human donor in good health. Some clones in this sample may be carry-over from other donors' samples. Both conserved end residues are part of each CDR3.

j_call v_call cdr3_aa
TRBJ2-7 TRBV19 CASSIVGGYEQYF
TRBJ2-5 TRBV29-1 CSVRQGTETQYF
TRBJ1-1 TRBV7-9 CASSSDLGRDTEAFF
TRBJ2-3 TRBV4-3 CASSQTSSDTQYF
TRBJ2-3 TRBV6-2/TRBV6-3 CASRGSWVPDTQYF
TRBJ2-7 TRBV14 CASSPHGQGGSYEQYF
TRBJ2-3 TRBV11-2 CASRAWEAADTQYF
TRBJ2-7 TRBV28 CASSTLVGGPEVYYEQYF
TRBJ2-1 TRBV27 CASASVLAANEQFF
TRBJ2-5 TRBV18 CASSPTTDEAQYF
TRBJ2-1 TRBV6-4 CASANGGEGEQFF
TRBJ2-3 TRBV29-1 CSVDGLSSGRIWDTQYF
TRBJ2-7 TRBV4-1 CASSHGRPYEQYF
TRBJ2-1 TRBV5-6 CASSLAWQGVDNEQFF
TRBJ1-5 TRBV14 CASSQDRQVWSVSNQPQHF
TRBJ2-1 TRBV5-1 CASSPGQGINEQFF
TRBJ2-7 TRBV12-3/TRBV12-4 CASSFSVGASGIYEQYF
TRBJ2-1 TRBV20-1 CSANRILLAGDSLSYNEQFF
TRBJ2-1 TRBV9 CASSVAGGPYNEQFF
TRBJ2-1 TRBV6-1 CASIAFGPSPGNEQFF
TRBJ2-7 TRBV7-9 CASSWGSTYEQYF
TRBJ2-7 TRBV28 CASSPVGSSEQYF
TRBJ2-2 TRBV5-1 CASYQNGELFF
TRBJ1-2 TRBV14 CASSQAVGRGLLGYTF
TRBJ2-7 TRBV5-5 CASSHRPGASYEQYF
TRBJ2-1 TRBV7-6 CASSLSAGSSYNEQFF
TRBJ2-1 TRBV19 CASSLIAPSGEYYNEQFF
TRBJ2-2 TRBV5-5 CASTPGQGTGELFF
TRBJ2-7 TRBV7-2 CASSLTQGAGSYEQYF
TRBJ2-3 TRBV15 CATSSGGFLDTQYF
TRBJ2-7 TRBV20-1 CSARPLDRQFYEQYF
TRBJ2-1 TRBV10-3 CAISDSWAGRYNEQFF
TRBJ2-7 TRBV4-1 CASSPAGTGRATSGRTSGYEQYF
TRBJ2-1 TRBV19 CASSISPGNEQFF
TRBJ2-7 TRBV6-5 CASSPDGTGPSEQYF
TRBJ1-1 TRBV28 CASSFEGMNTEAFF
TRBJ1-2 TRBV6-2/TRBV6-3 CASTLWDGANYGYTF
TRBJ1-1 TRBV6-5 CASSGHYNTEAFF
TRBJ2-3 TRBV19 CASGGSDTQYF
TRBJ2-1 TRBV29-1 CSVEAGVVYEQFF
TRBJ2-5 TRBV6-5 CASSSSGSGRHETQYF
TRBJ1-1 TRBV7-9 CASSPRAVPGTEAFF
TRBJ2-7 TRBV20-1 CSADPETGSYEQYF
TRBJ2-1 TRBV7-2 CASSPREAAYNEQFF
TRBJ2-1 TRBV27 CASSYSRPSGNPDEQFF
TRBJ1-1 TRBV20-1 CSARDRADRDSYLFVAFF